The clone carrying this T cell receptor beta chain was seen a single time. Its antigen is currently unknown. The sample is drawn from a study of shared clonotypes between healthy human individuals. Regarding the study as a whole: In general, naive subsets displayed greater estimated richness than memory subsets did. Clonotypes that were shared across a handful of donors made up roughly 5% of naive CD4 clonotypes.

The CDR3 covers 13 residues. Germline-derived CDR1 and CDR2 are LNHDA and SQIVND (reference sequence). V shed 9 bases and J shed 7 bases, with 15 bases lying between them. Profiled with immunoSEQ multiplex PCR; TCRdb holds only in-frame clones, not every one. This table has more than 900,000 clones, around 82% appearing once. The sample was memory CD4+ T cells from PBMCs. The subset is: CD45RA-negative fraction. The chain joins TRBV19 to TRBJ1-4; a weak D match, TRBD1 (5 bases). This clonotype originated in a young man in good health. Some clones in this sample may be carry-over from other donors' samples. The CDR3 DNA reads TGTGCCAGGAAGGACAAGGGTGGTGAAAAACTGTTTTTT. Its protein product is CARKDKGGEKLFF.